This T cell receptor (beta chain) was recorded in a study of blood T cell repertoires in COVID-19. Background on the study: COVID-19 samples from acute and convalescent phases originated in the United States, Italy and Spain. In each case, the material was cDNA or gDNA derived from T cells, B-cell-depleted T cells, or PBMCs.

The germline V and J ends were trimmed by 0 bases and 0 bases, with 9 bases remaining between them. The CDR3 extends over 15 amino acids. The germline CDR1 and CDR2 sequences are SGHRS and YFSETQ. Under the authors' procedure: Amplification of reference gene primers was used by the study to estimate nucleated cell counts. The table came from immunoSEQ multiplex PCR; TCRdb's copy has only in-frame clones and leaves some out. The D gene and trimming were derived from the DNA, and the V and J assignments and clone size from that table. Among about 260,000 clones listed, less than 90% were seen once. The origin of this receptor is a man in his fifties or sixties who had recovered from COVID-19. The rearrangement joins TRBV5-1 to TRBJ1-1, with no clear D. Sample: peripheral blood. The CDR3 spells CASSLGAIMNTEAFF. CDR3 sequence (DNA): TGCGCCAGCAGCTTGGGGGCTATTATGAACACTGAAGCTTTCTTT. Full variable domain (remainder filled in from reference TRBV5-1 and TRBJ1-1): KAGVTQTPRYLIKTRGQQVTLSCSPISGHRSVSWYQQTPGQGLQFLFEYFSETQRNKGNFPGRFSGRQFSNSRSEMNVSTLELGDSALYLCASSLGAIMNTEAFFGQGTRLTVV.